The source of this TCR beta chain is a study of T cells in Graves' hyperthyroidism and ophthalmopathy. Overall study findings and caveats: The model's output predicted ophthalmopathy at a median of around 7 months prior to onset. In the blood, most expanded thyroid clonotypes above 0.001 appeared as well.

Graves' hyperthyroidism showing no ophthalmopathy progression within 18 months was considered stable. The CDR3 consists of 15 residues. The V end was cut by 0 bases, the J end by 0 bases, with 6 bases between. Germline CDR1 is LNHDA and CDR2 is SQIVND (reference sequence). The TCR beta CDR3 regions underwent amplification using RNA transcripts as the source. TCR CDR3 regions were first amplified by RT-PCR with HTBI primers. TCRdb reprocessed the multiplex PCR reads via MiXCR and lists one record per CDR3 protein. The data hold a few hundred thousand distinct CDR3 sequences, with around 46% observed a single time. This clonotype was found many times. Its antigen is currently unknown.

The V gene is TRBV19, the J gene TRBJ1-5, with unresolved D. This TCR came from a woman younger than 35 with Graves' hyperthyroidism. The sample was peripheral blood or thyroid tissue (not recorded which). The CDR3 DNA is TGTGCCAGTAGTATAGACCGGAATAGCAATCAGCCCCAGCATTTT. This encodes CASSIDRNSNQPQHF.